These 5 T cell receptor beta chains were sequenced from one sample in a study of cytomegalovirus exposure and HLA in healthy donors. Profiling relied on immunoSEQ multiplex PCR, and the TCRdb table lists in-frame clones only, not all of them. The profile shows about 73,000 clones, approximately 94% of them singletons. The specimen sequenced was PBMCs. The receptors originated from a woman under 30 in good health and CMV-seronegative.

The chain uses TRBV18 and TRBJ2-7, with 7 bases that match TRBD1. This CDR3 has 15 residues. Germline loops: CDR1 KGHSH, CDR2 LQKENI. Trimming took 3 bases from V and 7 from J; bases not matched to a gene: 12. The CDR3 spells CASSPTMTGPWEQYF. The CDR3, as DNA: TGTGCCAGCTCACCTACTATGACAGGGCCGTGGGAGCAGTACTTC. Full variable domain (outside the CDR3, taken from reference TRBV18 and TRBJ2-7): NAGVMQNPRHLVRRRGQEARLRCSPMKGHSHVYWYRQLPEEGLKFMVYLQKENIIDESGMPKERFSAEFPKEGPSILRIQQVVRGDSAAYFCASSPTMTGPWEQYFGPGTRLTVT.

The chain couples TRBV7-6 to TRBJ2-5; D gene ambiguous. Germline V gene data show CDR1 as SGHVS and CDR2 as FNYEAQ. The CDR3 consists of 12 residues. V shed 6 bases and J shed 7 bases, with 12 bases lying between them. CDR3 nucleotides: TGTGCCAGCAGGAGCGCCTCTGGGACCCAGTACTTC. This translates into CASRSASGTQYF.

A word on this clone: Other DNA sequences of this sample code for an identical CDR3. The rearrangement uses TRBV9 and TRBJ2-5; D uncertain. The CDR3 consists of 14 residues. V lost 0 bases, J lost 1 base, and 7 bases lay in between. Germline V lookup: CDR1 SGDLS, CDR2 YYNGEE. CDR3 coding DNA: TGTGCCAGCAGCGTAGGCGGAGTCCAAGAGACCCAGTACTTC. It is translated as CASSVGGVQETQYF.

The chain joins TRBV6-5 to TRBJ2-7; 8 positions match TRBD2. CDR1 and CDR2 (germline): MNHEY, SVGAGI. Trimming at V came to 4 bases and at J to 6 bases, leaving 11 bases not matched to a gene. This CDR3 contains 15 residues. The CDR3 reads CASSSSGGRTGEQYF. The CDR3 nucleotides are TGTGCCAGCAGTTCCTCGGGCGGGAGGACTGGCGAGCAGTACTTC.

The chain links TRBV5-1 to TRBJ2-5, with TRBD2 matching over 10 bases. Germline lookup yields CDR1 SGHRS and CDR2 YFSETQ. The CDR3 extends over 17 amino acids. V gave up 2 bases and J gave up 0 bases; unmatched junction bases: 7. CDR3 sequence: CASSFSSSGGYQETQYF. The CDR3 DNA follows: TGCGCCAGCAGCTTTTCCTCTAGCGGGGGTTACCAAGAGACCCAGTACTTC.